A selection of T cell receptor beta chains follows, all from one sample in a study of T-cell reconstitution after alpha-beta-depleted transplantation in children. TCRdb independently ran MiXCR on the PCR reads; one entry per CDR3 protein. The table includes 40,000 to 55,000 distinct CDR3 sequences, approximately 6% detected once. Sequenced material: PBMCs, mostly from graft donor cells, taken 60 days after TCRalphabeta/CD19-depleted stem cell transplant. The source of these receptors is a female patient aged 2 to 10 who had a stem cell transplant for aplastic anemia, so the T cells may come from the graft donor. CDR3s leave out the opening cysteine and the closing phenylalanine or tryptophan.

ASSARTGTRITDTQY | TRBV21-1
SAGLAGEQH | TRBV20-1
AIGGERERVNEQF | TRBV10-3
SATLSGRGDNEQF | TRBV29-1
ASSLSLAGGQETQY | TRBV27
ASSTGPRNEQF | TRBV19
ASSLELLAGGYTEQF | TRBV7-2
ATSGKNQPQH | TRBV24-1
ASSPVTSQY | TRBV7-9
SARGLGRGATNEKLF | TRBV20-1
ASSLEGPPYEQY | TRBV5-1
SAQGDWFTDTQY | TRBV20-1
ASSYTGTSGLRDTQY | TRBV12-3/TRBV12-4
SARAQPGDEQF | TRBV20-1
ASSSDLIDTQY | TRBV7-8
ASSLRRVGNQPQH | TRBV5-8
ASSVGDYGYT | TRBV9
ASGQGAGQPQH | TRBV28
SARIDEQY | TRBV20-1
ASSPFSGTEAF | TRBV14
ASRLAGGAYEQY | TRBV28
ASSLTGGAYEQY | TRBV7-2
SANRVGAF | TRBV20-1
ASRPGQRNTIY | TRBV2
ASSQRTSRDTQY | TRBV3-1
ARRDIDFSYEQY | TRBV5-1
ASSQAGELF | TRBV3-1
ASSLHADTGELF | TRBV5-1
ASSVGGGQETQY | TRBV2
ASSDTGELF | TRBV2
ASSDTSEWGFEEQF | TRBV6-4
SVDDSLAGAYNEQF | TRBV29-1
ASTLQAPGAYYSDTQY | TRBV13
ASSDTGVRTIY | TRBV28
ASSQVLAADSYEQY | TRBV3-1
ASSGARGWTSGRNEQF | TRBV11-2
ASSERVTDPVTQY | TRBV2
ASSHHRTSGRINEQY | TRBV10-2
ASSPNGRRMF | TRBV28
ASNLGTSYNSPLH | TRBV7-8
ASSSRTYGYT | TRBV19
ASSESGRAYEQY | TRBV25-1
ASSVVGTSSHEQY | TRBV9
ASSSTGTHYNEQF | TRBV6-6
ASSSFGMQETQY | TRBV7-2
SARDGTTYEQY | TRBV20-1
ASSVEEGRTGELF | TRBV9
ASSPGAAYEQY | TRBV12-3/TRBV12-4
ASRGASQGNQPQH | TRBV6-2/TRBV6-3